This T cell receptor beta chain was found in a study of T cell changes during pregnancy in multiple sclerosis. The J segment lost 4 bases and the V segment lost 5 bases, leaving 11 bases of the junction unmatched. There are 18 residues in the CDR3. The germline gives CDR1 SGHNT, CDR2 YENEEA. Assay used: immunoSEQ multiplex PCR; TCRdb lists only in-frame clones, some missing. The table shows fewer than 90,000 clones, with just under 95% occurring only once. The chain couples TRBV11-3 to TRBJ2-2; 12 positions match TRBD2. This clonotype originated in a female donor with multiple sclerosis, enrolled in a pregnancy study. This specimen consisted of peripheral blood, obtained in the first trimester of pregnancy. As DNA, the CDR3 is TGTGCCAGCAGCGGGGGGACTAGCGGGCACGGTGGCACCGGGGAGCTGTTTTTT. This translates into CASSGGTSGHGGTGELFF. Filled out from reference TRBV11-3 and TRBJ2-2, the complete variable domain reads EAGVVQSPRYKIIEKKQPVAFWCNPISGHNTLYWYLQNLGQGPELLIRYENEEAVDDSQLPKDRFSAERLKGVDSTLKIQPAELGDSAVYLCASSGGTSGHGGTGELFFGEGSRLTVL.